This TCR beta chain was retrieved from a study of T cells in Graves' hyperthyroidism and ophthalmopathy. RNA transcripts gave rise to amplified TCR beta CDR3 regions. Initially, a first-round RT-PCR of the TCR CDR3 employed the HTBI primer set. TCRdb redid the calling of the multiplex PCR reads with MiXCR, one entry per CDR3 protein. The table has about 400,000 distinct CDR3 sequences, approximately 13% seen once. This clonotype showed up just a few times. Sample: blood. The receptor comes from a woman aged 18-29 years with Graves' hyperthyroidism.

As DNA, the CDR3 is TGTGCCACTACAGGGGGTCAAGCCGGCTACACCTTC. It codes for CATTGGQAGYTF. The chain recombines TRBV15 with TRBJ1-2; 8 bases match TRBD1. The V and J ends lost 9 bases and 8 bases, in that order; junction bases with no gene match: 8. The CDR3 totals 12 residues. The germline gives CDR1 LNHNV, CDR2 YYDKDF (reference sequence).